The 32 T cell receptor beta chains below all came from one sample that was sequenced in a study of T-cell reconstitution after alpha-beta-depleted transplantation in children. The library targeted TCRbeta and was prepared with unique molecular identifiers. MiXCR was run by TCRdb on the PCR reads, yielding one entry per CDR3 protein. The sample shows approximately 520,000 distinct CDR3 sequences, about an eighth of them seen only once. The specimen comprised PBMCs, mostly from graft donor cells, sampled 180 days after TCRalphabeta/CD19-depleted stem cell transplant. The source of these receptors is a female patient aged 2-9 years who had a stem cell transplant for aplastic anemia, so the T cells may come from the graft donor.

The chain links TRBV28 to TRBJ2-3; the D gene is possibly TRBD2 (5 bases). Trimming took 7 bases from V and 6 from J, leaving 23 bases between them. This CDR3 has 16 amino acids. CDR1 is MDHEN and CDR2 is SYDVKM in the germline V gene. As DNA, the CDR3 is TGTGCCAGCACCCCTAACATGGTGCTAGCTTCGGATACGCAGTATTTT. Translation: CASTPNMVLASDTQYF. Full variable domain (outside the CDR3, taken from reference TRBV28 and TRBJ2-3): DVKVTQSSRYLVKRTGEKVFLECVQDMDHENMFWYRQDPGLGLRLIYFSYDVKMKEKGDIPEGYSVSREKKERFSLILESASTNQTSMYLCASTPNMVLASDTQYFGPGTRLTVL.

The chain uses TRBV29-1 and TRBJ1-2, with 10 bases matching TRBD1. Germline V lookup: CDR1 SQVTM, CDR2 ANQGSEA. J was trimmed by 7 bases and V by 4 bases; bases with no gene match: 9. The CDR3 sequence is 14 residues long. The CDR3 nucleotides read TGCAGCGTTGCCCGACAGGGGGCTAGGGGTGGCTACACCTTC. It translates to CSVARQGARGGYTF. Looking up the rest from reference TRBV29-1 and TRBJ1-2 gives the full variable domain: SAVISQKPSRDICQRGTSLTIQCQVDSQVTMMFWYRQQPGQSLTLIATANQGSEATYESGFVIDKFPISRPNLTFSTLTVSNMSPEDSSIYLCSVARQGARGGYTFGSGTRLTVV.

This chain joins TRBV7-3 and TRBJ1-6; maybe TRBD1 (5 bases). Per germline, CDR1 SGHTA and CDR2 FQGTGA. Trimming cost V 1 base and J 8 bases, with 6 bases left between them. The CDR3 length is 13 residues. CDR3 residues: CASSLSRDSPLHF. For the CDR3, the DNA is TGTGCCAGCAGCTTAAGCAGGGATTCACCCCTCCACTTT.

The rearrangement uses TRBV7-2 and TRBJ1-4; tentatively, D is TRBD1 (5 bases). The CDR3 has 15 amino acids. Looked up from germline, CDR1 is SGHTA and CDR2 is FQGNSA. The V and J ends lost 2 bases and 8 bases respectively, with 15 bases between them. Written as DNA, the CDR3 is TGTGCCAGCAGCTTATCCGGTTCAGGGAGGGAAAAACTGTTTTTT. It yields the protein CASSLSGSGREKLFF.

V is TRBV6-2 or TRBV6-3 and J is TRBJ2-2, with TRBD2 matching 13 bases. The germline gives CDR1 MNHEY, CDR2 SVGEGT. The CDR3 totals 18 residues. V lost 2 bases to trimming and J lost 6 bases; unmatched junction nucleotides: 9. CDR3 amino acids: CASSYPTKTSGRSGELFF. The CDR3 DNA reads TGTGCCAGCAGTTACCCTACCAAGACTAGCGGGAGGTCCGGGGAGCTGTTTTTT.

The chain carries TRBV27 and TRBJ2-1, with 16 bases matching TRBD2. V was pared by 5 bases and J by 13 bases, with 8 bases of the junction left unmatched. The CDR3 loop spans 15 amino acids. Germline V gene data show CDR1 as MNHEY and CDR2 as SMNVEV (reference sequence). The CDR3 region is CASSPGLAGGPGQFF. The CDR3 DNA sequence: TGTGCCAGCAGTCCGGGACTAGCGGGAGGGCCCGGTCAGTTCTTC.

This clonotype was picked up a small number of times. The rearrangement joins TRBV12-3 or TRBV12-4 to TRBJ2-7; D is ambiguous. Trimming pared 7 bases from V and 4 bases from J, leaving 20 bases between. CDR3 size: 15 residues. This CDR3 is CASTPPDGSGYEQYF. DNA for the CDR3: TGTGCCAGCACTCCTCCCGACGGCTCAGGATACGAGCAGTACTTC.

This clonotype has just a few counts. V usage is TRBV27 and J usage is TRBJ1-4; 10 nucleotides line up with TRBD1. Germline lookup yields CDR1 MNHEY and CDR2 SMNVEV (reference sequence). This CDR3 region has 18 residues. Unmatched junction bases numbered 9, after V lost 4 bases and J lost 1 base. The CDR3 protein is CASSSGTGAYVTNEKLFF. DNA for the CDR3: TGTGCCAGCAGTTCCGGGACAGGGGCGTATGTAACTAATGAAAAACTGTTTTTT.

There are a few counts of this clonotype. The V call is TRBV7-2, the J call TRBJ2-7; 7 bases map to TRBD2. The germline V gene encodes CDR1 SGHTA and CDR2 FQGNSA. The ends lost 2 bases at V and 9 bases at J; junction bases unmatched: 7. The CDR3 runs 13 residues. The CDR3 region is CASSLTAGVWQYV. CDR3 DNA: TGTGCCAGCAGCTTAACGGCGGGAGTGTGGCAGTACGTC.

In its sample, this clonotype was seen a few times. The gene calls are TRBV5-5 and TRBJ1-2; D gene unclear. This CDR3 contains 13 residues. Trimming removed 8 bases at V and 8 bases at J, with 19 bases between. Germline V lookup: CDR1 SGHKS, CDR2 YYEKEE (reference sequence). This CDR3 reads CASQPGSLRGYTF. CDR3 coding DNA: TGTGCCAGTCAGCCTGGATCGCTACGCGGCTACACCTTC. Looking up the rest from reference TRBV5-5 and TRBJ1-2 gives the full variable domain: DAGVTQSPTHLIKTRGQQVTLRCSPISGHKSVSWYQQVLGQGPQFIFQYYEKEERGRGNFPDRFSARQFPNYSSELNVNALLLGDSALYLCASQPGSLRGYTFGSGTRLTVV.

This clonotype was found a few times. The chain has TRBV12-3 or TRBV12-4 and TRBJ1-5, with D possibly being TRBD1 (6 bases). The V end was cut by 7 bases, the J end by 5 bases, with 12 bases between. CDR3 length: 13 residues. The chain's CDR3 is CASNLDSHQPQHF. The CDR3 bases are TGTGCCAGCAACTTGGACAGTCATCAGCCCCAGCATTTT.

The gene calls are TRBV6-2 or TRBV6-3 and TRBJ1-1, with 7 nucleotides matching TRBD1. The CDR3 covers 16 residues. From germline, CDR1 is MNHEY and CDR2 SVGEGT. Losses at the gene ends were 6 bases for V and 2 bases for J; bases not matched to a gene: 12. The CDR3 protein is CASSWALYRGNTEAFF. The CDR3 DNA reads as TGTGCCAGCAGCTGGGCCTTGTACAGGGGTAACACTGAAGCTTTCTTT.

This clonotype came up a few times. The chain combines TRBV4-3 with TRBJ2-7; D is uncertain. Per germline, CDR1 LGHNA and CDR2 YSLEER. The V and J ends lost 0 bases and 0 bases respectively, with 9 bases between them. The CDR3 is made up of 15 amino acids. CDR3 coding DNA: TGCGCCAGCAGCCAAGATTCCGGGCACTCCTACGAGCAGTACTTC. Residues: CASSQDSGHSYEQYF.

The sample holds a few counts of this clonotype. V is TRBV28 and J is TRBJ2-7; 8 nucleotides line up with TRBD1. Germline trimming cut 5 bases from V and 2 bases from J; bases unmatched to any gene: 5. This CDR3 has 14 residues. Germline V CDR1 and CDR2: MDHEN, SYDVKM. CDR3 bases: TGTGCCAGCAGTACAGGGGGAAGGGCCTACGAGCAGTACTTC. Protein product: CASSTGGRAYEQYF.

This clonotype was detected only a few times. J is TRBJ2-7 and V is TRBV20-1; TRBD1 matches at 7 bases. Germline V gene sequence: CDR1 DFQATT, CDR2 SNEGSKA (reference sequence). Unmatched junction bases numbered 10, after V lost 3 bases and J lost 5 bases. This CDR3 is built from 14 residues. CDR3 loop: CSARGRGGAHEQYF. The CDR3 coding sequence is TGCAGTGCTAGGGGTAGAGGGGGCGCTCACGAGCAGTACTTC.

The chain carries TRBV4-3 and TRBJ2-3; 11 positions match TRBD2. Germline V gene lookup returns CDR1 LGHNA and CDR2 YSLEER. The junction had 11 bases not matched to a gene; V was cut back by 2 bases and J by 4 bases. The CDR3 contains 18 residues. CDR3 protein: CASSQIAGGPLWSDTQYF. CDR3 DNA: TGCGCCAGCAGCCAAATAGCGGGAGGGCCTCTATGGTCAGATACGCAGTATTTT.

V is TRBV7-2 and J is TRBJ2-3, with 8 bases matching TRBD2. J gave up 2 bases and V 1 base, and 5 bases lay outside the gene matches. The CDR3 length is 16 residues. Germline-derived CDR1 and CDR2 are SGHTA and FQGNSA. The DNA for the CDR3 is TGTGCCAGCAGCTTAGTCGCGGGAGGCCTCACAGATACGCAGTATTTT. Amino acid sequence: CASSLVAGGLTDTQYF.

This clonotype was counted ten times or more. CDR3 sequence reads: CASSLFRLGTSGGVSYNEQFF. For the CDR3, the DNA is TGCGCCAGCAGCTTGTTCCGGCTAGGGACTAGCGGCGGGGTGTCCTACAATGAGCAGTTCTTC. The chain uses TRBV5-1 and TRBJ2-1; 11 nucleotides line up with TRBD2. With 1 base clipped from V and 1 base from J, the junction kept 16 bases outside the gene matches. The CDR3 is 21 residues long. Germline values: CDR1 SGHRS, CDR2 YFSETQ.

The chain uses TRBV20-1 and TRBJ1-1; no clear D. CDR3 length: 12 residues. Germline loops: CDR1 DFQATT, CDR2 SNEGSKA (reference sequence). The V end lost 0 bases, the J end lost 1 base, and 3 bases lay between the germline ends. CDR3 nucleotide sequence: TGCAGTGCTAGAGAGGAGAACACTGAAGCTTTCTTT. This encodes CSAREENTEAFF.

The CDR3 nucleotides are TGTGCCAGCGGCTCCGAAAGGTACGAGCAGTACTTC. It codes for CASGSERYEQYF. The V gene is TRBV28, the J gene TRBJ2-7; unclear D gene. Trimming took off 8 bases at V and 4 bases at J, with 12 bases between the two ends. CDR1 MDHEN and CDR2 SYDVKM come from the germline V gene. The CDR3 loop spans 12 amino acids.

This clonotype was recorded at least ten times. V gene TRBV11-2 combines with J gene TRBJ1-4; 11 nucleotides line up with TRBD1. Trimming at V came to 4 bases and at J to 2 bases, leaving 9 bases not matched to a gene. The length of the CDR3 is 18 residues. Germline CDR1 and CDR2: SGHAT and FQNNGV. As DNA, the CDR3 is TGTGCCAGCAGCTCAAGGCCGGGGACAGGGGGGACTAATGAAAAACTGTTTTTT. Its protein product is CASSSRPGTGGTNEKLFF.

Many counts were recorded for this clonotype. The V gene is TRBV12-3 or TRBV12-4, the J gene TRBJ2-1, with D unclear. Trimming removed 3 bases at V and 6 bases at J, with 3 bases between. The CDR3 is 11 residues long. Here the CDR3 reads CASSFRNEQFF. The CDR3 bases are TGTGCCAGCAGTTTTCGCAATGAGCAGTTCTTC.

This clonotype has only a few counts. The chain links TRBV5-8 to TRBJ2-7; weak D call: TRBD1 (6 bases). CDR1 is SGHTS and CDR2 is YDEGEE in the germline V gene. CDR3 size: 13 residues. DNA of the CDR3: TGTGCAAGGAGCAGGGGTCGGTCCTACGAGCAGTACGTC. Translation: CARSRGRSYEQYV.

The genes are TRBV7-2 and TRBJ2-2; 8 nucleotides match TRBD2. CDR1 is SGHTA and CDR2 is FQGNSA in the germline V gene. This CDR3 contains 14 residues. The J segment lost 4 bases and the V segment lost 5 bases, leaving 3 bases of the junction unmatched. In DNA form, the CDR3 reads TGTGCCAGCAGCGACGGACTAGCCACCGGGGAGCTGTTTTTT. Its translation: CASSDGLATGELFF.

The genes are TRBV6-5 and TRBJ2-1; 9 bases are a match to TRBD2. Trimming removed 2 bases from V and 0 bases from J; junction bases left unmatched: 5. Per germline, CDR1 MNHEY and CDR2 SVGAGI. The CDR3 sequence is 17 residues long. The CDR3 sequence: CASSYRLAGSSYNEQFF. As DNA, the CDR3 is TGTGCCAGCAGTTACCGGCTAGCGGGGAGCTCCTACAATGAGCAGTTCTTC.

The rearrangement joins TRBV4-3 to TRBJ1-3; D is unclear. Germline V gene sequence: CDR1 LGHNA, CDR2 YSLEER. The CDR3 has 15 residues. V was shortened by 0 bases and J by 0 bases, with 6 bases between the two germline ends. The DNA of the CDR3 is TGCGCCAGCAGCCAAGATCTGTTCTCTGGAAACACCATATATTTT. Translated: CASSQDLFSGNTIYF.

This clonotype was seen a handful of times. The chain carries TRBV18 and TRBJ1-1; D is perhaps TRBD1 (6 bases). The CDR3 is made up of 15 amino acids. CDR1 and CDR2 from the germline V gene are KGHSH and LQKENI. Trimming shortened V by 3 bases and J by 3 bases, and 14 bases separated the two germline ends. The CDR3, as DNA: TGTGCCAGCTCACCCACAAACAGGGCCGACACTGAAGCTTTCTTT. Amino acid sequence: CASSPTNRADTEAFF.

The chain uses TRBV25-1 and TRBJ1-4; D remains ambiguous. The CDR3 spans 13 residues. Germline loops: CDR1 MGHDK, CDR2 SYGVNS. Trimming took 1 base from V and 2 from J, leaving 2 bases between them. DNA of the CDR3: TGTGCCAGCAGTGAATTCACTAATGAAAAACTGTTTTTT. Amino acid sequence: CASSEFTNEKLFF. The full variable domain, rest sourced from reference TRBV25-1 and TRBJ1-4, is EADIYQTPRYLVIGTGKKITLECSQTMGHDKMYWYQQDPGMELHLIHYSYGVNSTEKGDLSSESTVSRIRTEHFPLTLESARPSHTSQYLCASSEFTNEKLFFGSGTQLSVL.

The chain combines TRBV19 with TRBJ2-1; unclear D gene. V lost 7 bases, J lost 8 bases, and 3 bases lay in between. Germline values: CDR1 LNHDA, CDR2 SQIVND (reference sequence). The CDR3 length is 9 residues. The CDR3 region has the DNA TGTGCCAGTACCCATGAGCAGTTCTTC. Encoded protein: CASTHEQFF. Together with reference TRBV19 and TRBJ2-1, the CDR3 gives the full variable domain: DGGITQSPKYLFRKEGQNVTLSCEQNLNHDAMYWYRQDPGQGLRLIYYSQIVNDFQKGDIAEGYSVSREKKESFPLTVTSAQKNPTAFYLCASTHEQFFGPGTRLTVL.

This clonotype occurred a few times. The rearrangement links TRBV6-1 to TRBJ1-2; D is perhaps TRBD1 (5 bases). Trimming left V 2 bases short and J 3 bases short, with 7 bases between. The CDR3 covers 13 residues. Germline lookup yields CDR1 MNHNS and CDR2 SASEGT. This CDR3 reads CASSEMTDYGYTF. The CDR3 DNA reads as TGTGCCAGCAGTGAAATGACAGACTATGGCTACACCTTC.

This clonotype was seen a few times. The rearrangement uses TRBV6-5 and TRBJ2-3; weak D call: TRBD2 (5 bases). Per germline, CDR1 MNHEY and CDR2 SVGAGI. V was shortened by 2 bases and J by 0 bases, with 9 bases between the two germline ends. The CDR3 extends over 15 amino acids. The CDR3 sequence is CASSYLAGSTDTQYF. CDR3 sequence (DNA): TGTGCCAGCAGTTACCTGGCGGGTAGCACAGATACGCAGTATTTT.

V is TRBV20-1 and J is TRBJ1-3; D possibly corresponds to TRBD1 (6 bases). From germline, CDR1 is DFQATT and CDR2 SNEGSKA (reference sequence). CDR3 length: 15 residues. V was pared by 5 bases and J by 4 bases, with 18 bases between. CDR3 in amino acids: CSAAPWGATGNTIYF. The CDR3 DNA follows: TGCAGTGCTGCCCCCTGGGGGGCGACCGGAAACACCATATATTTT.